This T cell receptor beta chain was identified during a study of early T cells in non-severe SARS-CoV-2 infection. Germline values: CDR1 MNHNS, CDR2 SASEGT. V was pared by 6 bases and J by 3 bases, with 12 bases between. The length of the CDR3 is 14 residues. TCRdb re-called the 5' RACE reads through MiXCR, storing one row per CDR3 protein. The data hold tens of thousands of distinct CDR3 sequences, with less than 20% observed a single time. This clonotype has more than one count but fewer than ten. The chain recombines TRBV6-1 with TRBJ1-5; the D is unclear. Sequencing was performed on whole blood, taken at baseline. This receptor was obtained from an adult who was a healthcare worker with PCR-confirmed SARS-CoV-2 infection or an uninfected control (not recorded which). The DNA for the CDR3 is TGTGCCAGCAGAGGAGGGCAGGTCAATCAGCCCCAGCATTTT. It yields the protein CASRGGQVNQPQHF.